The source of this T cell receptor (beta chain) is a study of blood T cell repertoires in COVID-19. As for the study in general: The study drew acute and convalescent COVID-19 samples from the United States, Italy and Spain. PBMCs, B-cell-depleted T cells, or T cells provided the cDNA or gDNA that made up the material.

Measured with immunoSEQ multiplex PCR; TCRdb has only the in-frame clones, and not every one. Seen here are about 230,000 clones, about nine tenths observed once, and the top ten hold under 14%. Material: peripheral blood. The source of this sequence is a middle-aged man with COVID-19, enrolled during active disease.

CDR3 sequence (DNA): TGTGCCAGTAGGGTAGGGACAGCAAGGAACACTGAAGCTTTCTTT. It encodes CASRVGTARNTEAFF. This rearrangement joins TRBV19 to TRBJ1-1; 7 bases map to TRBD1. The CDR3 consists of 15 residues. Germline CDR1 reads LNHDA; CDR2 reads SQIVND (reference sequence). With V trimmed by 6 bases and J by 1 base, 8 bases remained unmatched.